A single sample is the source of the 14 T cell receptor beta chains below, sequenced in a study of neurological immune-mediated disorders (dated by TCRdb to about 2019). The time point label on this specimen signifies: longitudinal time-point 3. The library was obtained by 5' RACE. The data were produced on an Illumina HiSeq 2500. TCRdb reworked the public reads: Q25 trimming with fastp, MiXCR clone assembly, productive beta chains retained. Rows matching on CDR3 protein sequence are summarized as one entry with the most common DNA and genes. Present in this sample are approximately 50,000 distinct CDR3 sequences, 7% to 10% of which were seen just once. The ten largest account for 1.9% of the sample. The material sequenced was PBMCs. These receptors came from a middle-aged woman in good health.

Ten or more counts support this clonotype. The rearrangement joins TRBV6-5 to TRBJ2-2; 9 bases map to TRBD1. The germline CDR1 and CDR2 sequences are MNHEY and SVGAGI. V shed 6 bases and J 7 bases; nucleotides not matched to a gene: 3. CDR3 length equals 13 residues. The CDR3 spells CASRDRGIGELFF. CDR3 in DNA: TGTGCCAGCAGGGACAGGGGCATCGGGGAGCTGTTTTTT.

This clonotype was counted many times. This rearrangement joins TRBV12-3 or TRBV12-4 to TRBJ1-2; weak D call: TRBD1 (5 bases). Trimming pared 6 bases from V and 0 bases from J, leaving 11 bases between. The CDR3 runs to 14 residues. CDR3 sequence: CASSLLTANYGYTF. CDR3 nucleotide sequence: TGTGCCAGCAGCCTCCTGACAGCTAACTATGGCTACACCTTC.

Many counts were recorded for this clonotype. The chain uses TRBV6-1 and TRBJ2-6; D is unresolved. The CDR3 is made up of 15 amino acids. V was trimmed by 3 bases and J by 0 bases, leaving 6 bases between them. The germline CDR1 and CDR2 sequences are MNHNS and SASEGT. DNA for the CDR3: TGTGCCAGCAGTGATCAAAACTCTGGGGCCAACGTCCTGACTTTC. This encodes CASSDQNSGANVLTF.

This clonotype has a count of ten or more. The chain is built from TRBV20-1 and TRBJ1-4; no definite D call. V was clipped by 2 bases and J by 4 bases, with 11 bases between them. Germline CDR1 is DFQATT and CDR2 is SNEGSKA (reference sequence). The CDR3 runs 14 residues. The CDR3 DNA is TGCAGTGCTAGACTGACCGCTAATAATGAAAAACTGTTTTTT. It yields the protein CSARLTANNEKLFF.

This clonotype was found many times. The chain is built from TRBV20-1 and TRBJ2-7; no clear D gene. The V gene lost 3 bases and the J gene lost 1 base, with 16 bases spanning the gap. The germline CDR1 and CDR2 sequences are DFQATT and SNEGSKA (reference sequence). The CDR3 has 15 residues. The CDR3 sequence: CSASSGEVTSYEQYF. The CDR3 DNA reads TGCAGTGCTAGTAGTGGGGAAGTGACTTCCTACGAGCAGTACTTC.

This clonotype was observed many times. This chain connects TRBV7-2 to TRBJ2-7, with TRBD1 as a possible D gene (7 bases). The length of the CDR3 is 14 residues. Germline lookup yields CDR1 SGHTA and CDR2 FQGNSA. V was trimmed by 5 bases and J by 3 bases, leaving 14 bases between them. The CDR3 loop reads CASSQRRGLYEQYF. In DNA, the CDR3 is TGTGCCAGCAGCCAAAGGAGGGGGCTCTACGAGCAGTACTTC.

Many counts were recorded for this clonotype. The chain recombines TRBV7-8 with TRBJ2-7, with D hard to call. Trimming took off 2 bases at V and 2 bases at J, with 10 bases between the two ends. This CDR3 is 14 amino acids long. Per the germline V gene, CDR1 is SGHVS and CDR2 is FQNEAQ. For the CDR3, the DNA is TGTGCCAGCAGCTTAAGTCCAACGACCTACGAGCAGTACTTC. It is translated as CASSLSPTTYEQYF.

This clonotype was counted at least ten times. The V and J genes are TRBV6-5 and TRBJ1-3, with 8 bases identical to TRBD1. V shed 5 bases, J shed 4 bases, and the junction held 7 bases outside the gene matches. Germline-derived CDR1 and CDR2 are MNHEY and SVGAGI. CDR3 length: 15 residues. CDR3 in DNA: TGTGCCAGCAGTAGGACAGGGAATAGAGGAAACACCATATATTTT. Amino acids: CASSRTGNRGNTIYF.

Ten or more counts support this clonotype. The V call is TRBV20-1, the J call TRBJ2-1; no definite D call. Germline loops: CDR1 DFQATT, CDR2 SNEGSKA (reference sequence). The CDR3 spans 12 residues. Trimming pared 5 bases from V and 6 bases from J, leaving 11 bases between. The CDR3: CSAGRISNEQFF. DNA for the CDR3: TGCAGTGCTGGAAGGATCAGCAATGAGCAGTTCTTC.

This clonotype was picked up many times. This chain connects TRBV3-1 to TRBJ1-1, with 7 bases that match TRBD1. CDR1 LGHDT and CDR2 YNNKEL come from the germline V gene (reference sequence). The CDR3 has 16 residues. The trim removed 3 bases at V and 1 base at J, leaving 8 bases unmatched. CDR3: CASSQAETGRNTEAFF. The CDR3 bases are TGTGCCAGCAGCCAGGCTGAGACAGGGCGGAACACTGAAGCTTTCTTT.

The table lists this clonotype with many counts. The chain combines TRBV29-1 with TRBJ2-6; no definite D call. Germline V CDR1 and CDR2: SQVTM, ANQGSEA. Trimming left V 4 bases short and J 4 bases short, with 14 bases between. This CDR3 is 15 amino acids long. The DNA for the CDR3 is TGCAGCGTTGCGGTTCCAGGTATCGGGGCCAACGTCCTGACTTTC. Translation: CSVAVPGIGANVLTF. Full variable domain (outside the CDR3, taken from reference TRBV29-1 and TRBJ2-6): SAVISQKPSRDICQRGTSLTIQCQVDSQVTMMFWYRQQPGQSLTLIATANQGSEATYESGFVIDKFPISRPNLTFSTLTVSNMSPEDSSIYLCSVAVPGIGANVLTFGAGSRLTVL.

The sample holds many counts of this clonotype. The chain carries TRBV6-2 or TRBV6-3 and TRBJ2-1, with D unclear. V was shortened by 5 bases and J by 9 bases, with 14 bases between the two germline ends. Germline values: CDR1 MNHEY, CDR2 SVGEGT. This CDR3 is 13 amino acids long. Here the CDR3 reads CASSLKALGEQFF. The CDR3 DNA reads as TGTGCCAGCAGTCTTAAAGCGCTGGGTGAGCAGTTCTTC.

This clonotype occurred many times. The V and J genes are TRBV4-3 and TRBJ2-6; D call uncertain. The CDR3 length is 16 residues. The V gene's germline CDR1 is LGHNA and CDR2 YSLEER. The ends were cut back, 2 bases at V and 0 bases at J, with 8 bases in the middle. CDR3: CASSQFTGSGANVLTF. DNA of the CDR3: TGCGCCAGCAGCCAATTCACGGGCTCTGGGGCCAACGTCCTGACTTTC.

This clonotype was seen many times. The chain has TRBV6-2 or TRBV6-3 and TRBJ1-2; no reliable D call. Germline-derived CDR1 and CDR2 are MNHEY and SVGEGT. V lost 2 bases and J 4 bases, leaving 11 bases between the germline ends. CDR3 size: 14 residues. The CDR3 sequence: CASSYELRSYGYTF. The CDR3 nucleotides read TGTGCCAGCAGTTACGAGCTCCGGAGCTATGGCTACACCTTC.